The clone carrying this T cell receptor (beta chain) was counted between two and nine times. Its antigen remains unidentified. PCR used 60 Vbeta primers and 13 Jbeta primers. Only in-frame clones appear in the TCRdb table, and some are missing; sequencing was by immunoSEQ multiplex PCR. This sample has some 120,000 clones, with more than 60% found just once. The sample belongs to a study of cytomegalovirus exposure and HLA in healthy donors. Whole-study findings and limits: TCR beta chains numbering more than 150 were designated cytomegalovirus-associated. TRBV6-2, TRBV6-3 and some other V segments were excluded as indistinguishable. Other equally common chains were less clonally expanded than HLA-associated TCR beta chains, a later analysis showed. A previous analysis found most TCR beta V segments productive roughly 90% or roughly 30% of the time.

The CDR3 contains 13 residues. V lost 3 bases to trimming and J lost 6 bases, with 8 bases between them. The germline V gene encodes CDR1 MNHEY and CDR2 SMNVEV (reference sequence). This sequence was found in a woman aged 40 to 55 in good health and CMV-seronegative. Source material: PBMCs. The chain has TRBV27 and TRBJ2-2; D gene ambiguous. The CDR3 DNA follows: TGTGCCAGCAGTTTCACTGGAGCCGGGGAGCTGTTTTTT. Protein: CASSFTGAGELFF.